This record concerns one TCR beta chain sequence. Antigen unknown. cDNA came from roughly 0.53 to 1 ug RNA primed by random hexamers. An immunoSEQ multiplex PCR amplified TCR beta CDR3 over 54 Vbeta and 13 Jbeta. Each CDR3 protein is one row after TCRdb ran MiXCR on the immunoSEQ multiplex PCR reads. The data contain 150,000 to 200,000 distinct CDR3 sequences, about 95% of them seen just once; the ten biggest clones take up approximately 0.1%. This entry comes from a study of CD8 T cells in Susac syndrome. Points from the study as a whole: An acknowledgment was made by the study that its TCR sequencing and HLA analysis involved relatively few individuals.

Sequencing of TCR beta drew on CD8+ and CD4+ T cells from blood. The clonotype originates from a human donor in good health. Sample: CD4+ T cells from PBMCs.

The CDR3 DNA sequence: TGTGCCTGGAGTGTACCCTCGTATGGCTACACCTTC. Its protein product is CAWSVPSYGYTF. The gene calls are TRBV30 and TRBJ1-2; D gene ambiguous. The CDR3 runs 12 residues. CDR1 is GTSNPN, CDR2 SVGIG, per germline (reference sequence). V was trimmed by 0 bases and J by 5 bases, leaving 7 bases between them.